What follows are 16 T cell receptor beta chains derived from one specimen sequenced in a study of T cells expressing NK-cell markers. TCRdb reprocessed the 5' RACE reads; each CDR3 protein has one entry and no DNA is given. This sample's table has more than 400,000 distinct CDR3 sequences. The sequenced sample consisted of blood T cells: a sorted CD56 or NKG2C T cell subset, CD4+ or CD8+ T cells, or bulk PBMC T cells (not recorded which). The receptors come from a woman between 18 and 75 years old in good health.

V usage is TRBV18 and J usage is TRBJ2-2; TCRdb selects TRBD2, and the lack of DNA leaves this call unchecked. CDR1 and CDR2 from the germline V gene are KGHSH and LQKENI. The CDR3 length is 16 residues. The CDR3 reads CASSPLLAGGTGELFF.

The gene calls are TRBV18 and TRBJ2-7; TCRdb selects TRBD1, and the lack of DNA leaves this call unchecked. This CDR3 spans 15 amino acids. The germline gives CDR1 KGHSH, CDR2 LQKENI. The CDR3 is CASSPGTGVSYEQYF.

CDR3 amino acids: CSASGTGEQYF. The chain uses TRBV20-1 and TRBJ2-7. The CDR3 consists of 11 residues. Per germline, CDR1 DFQATT and CDR2 SNEGSKA (reference sequence).

The genes are TRBV12-3 or TRBV12-4 and TRBJ1-1. The CDR3 is 14 residues long. The chain's CDR3 is CASSSGPRGTEAFF.

The chain is built from TRBV5-1 and TRBJ2-2. Germline V CDR1 and CDR2: SGHRS, YFSETQ. The CDR3 contains 16 residues. CDR3 protein: CASSLWAEHYTGELFF.

The chain employs TRBV20-1 and TRBJ1-6; no DNA is available, so the TRBD1 call from TCRdb remains unchecked. Germline values: CDR1 DFQATT, CDR2 SNEGSKA (reference sequence). The length of the CDR3 is 17 residues. The CDR3: CSAVPAGASSYNSPLHF.

The V and J genes are TRBV12-3 or TRBV12-4 and TRBJ1-1; TCRdb's D gene call, TRBD1, goes unchecked for lack of DNA. This CDR3 is 15 amino acids long. This CDR3 is CASRLAGTQNTEAFF.

The chain's CDR3 is CASGPDRGGSDTQYF. The chain carries TRBV12-5 and TRBJ2-3; TCRdb proposes TRBD1, but this gene call is untestable without DNA. The CDR3 consists of 15 residues. CDR1 and CDR2 from the germline V gene are LGHNT and FRNRAP. The full variable domain, with the rest looked up from reference TRBV12-5 and TRBJ2-3, is DARVTQTPRHKVTEMGQEVTMRCQPILGHNTVFWYRQTMMQGLELLAYFRNRAPLDDSGMPKDRFSAEMPDATLATLKIQPSEPRDSAVYFCASGPDRGGSDTQYFGPGTRLTVL.

The chain combines TRBV7-9 with TRBJ2-7. CDR1 SEHNR and CDR2 FQNEAQ come from the germline V gene (reference sequence). This CDR3 has 12 residues. The CDR3 reads CASSLEVGEQYF.

The rearrangement joins TRBV29-1 to TRBJ2-3; TCRdb selects TRBD1, and the lack of DNA leaves this call unchecked. The length of the CDR3 is 14 residues. CDR1 SQVTM and CDR2 ANQGSEA come from the germline V gene. The CDR3: CSATDRPNTDTQYF.

This sequence joins TRBV19 and TRBJ2-1; with no DNA, the TCRdb D assignment of TRBD2 cannot be verified. From germline, CDR1 is LNHDA and CDR2 SQIVND (reference sequence). The length of the CDR3 is 16 residues. CDR3 protein: CASSTRLAETYNEQFF.

The chain couples TRBV7-2 to TRBJ2-3. Germline assignment: CDR1 SGHTA and CDR2 FQGNSA. The CDR3 has 15 residues. CDR3 sequence reads: CASQQLAGSTDTQYF.

This rearrangement joins TRBV10-3 to TRBJ2-7. The V gene's germline CDR1 is ENHRY and CDR2 SYGVKD. The CDR3 runs 11 residues. This CDR3 reads CAISDEDEQYF.

V and J are TRBV7-9 and TRBJ2-1; without DNA, the TCRdb call of TRBD2 cannot be checked. Germline V gene lookup returns CDR1 SEHNR and CDR2 FQNEAQ (reference sequence). This CDR3 is built from 14 residues. The CDR3 sequence is CASSRSDYHNEQFF.

The V gene is TRBV28, the J gene TRBJ1-2. Germline V gene lookup returns CDR1 MDHEN and CDR2 SYDVKM. The CDR3 has 13 residues. This chain's CDR3 is CASSLGAVYGYTF.

The CDR3 here is CASSTLSGAQYF. V and J are TRBV6-6 and TRBJ2-3; the TCRdb call, TRBD2, lacks DNA for checking. This CDR3 is 12 amino acids long. The V gene's germline CDR1 is MNHNY and CDR2 SVGAGI (reference sequence).